Listed below are T cell receptor beta chains from one sample, sequenced in a study of cytomegalovirus exposure and HLA in healthy donors. Method: immunoSEQ multiplex PCR; TCRdb's copy keeps in-frame clones and lacks some. The sample has 200,000 or so clones, around 73% seen once. Sequencing used PBMCs. These receptors came from a male donor in good health and CMV-seronegative. CDR3s include the opening cysteine and the closing phenylalanine or tryptophan. D genes are given only for firm matches. Part of the rows lack a size; the others show once, few, many or a class for expanded clones.

>TRBV11-3|TRBJ2-1|.|.
TGTGCCAGCAGCTTAACACCAAATGAGCAGTTCTTC
CASSLTPNEQFF
>TRBV5-4|TRBJ2-1|TRBD2|.
TGTGCCAGCAGGCCCGGACTAGCGGGTGGCTCCTACAATGAGCAGTTCTTC
CASRPGLAGGSYNEQFF
>TRBV27|TRBJ2-7|TRBD1|.
TGTGCCAGCAGTCCCAACAGGGGCGGCGAGCAGTACTTC
CASSPNRGGEQYF
>TRBV5-1|TRBJ1-4|TRBD1|.
TGCGCCAGCAGCAGGACAGGGAGGGATGAAAAACTGTTTTTT
CASSRTGRDEKLFF
>TRBV29-1|TRBJ2-1|TRBD2|.
TGCAGCGTTGAACTCGGGGGGTTCAATGAGCAGTTCTTC
CSVELGGFNEQFF
>TRBV29-1|TRBJ2-7|.|.
TGCAGCGTTGTAGGGGAACACTACTACGAGCAGTACTTC
CSVVGEHYYEQYF
>TRBV7-9|TRBJ2-1|.|few
TGTGCCAGCAGCTTATCAGCGGACTCCTTATACAATGAGCAGTTCTTC
CASSLSADSLYNEQFF
>TRBV7-9|TRBJ2-7|TRBD1|.
TGTGCCAGCAGCCAGACAGGGGGAAAAAACTACGAGCAGTACTTC
CASSQTGGKNYEQYF
>TRBV5-1|TRBJ2-3|.|.
TGCGCCAGCAGCTTGACGGCGGGGATCCTCACAGATACGCAGTATTTT
CASSLTAGILTDTQYF
>TRBV7-8|TRBJ1-2|.|.
TGTGCCAGCAGCTCAGAGCCAGGCACCTTC
CASSSEPGTF
>TRBV28|TRBJ2-2|.|once
TGTGCCAGCCGAGGACTATCGAACACCGGGGAGCTGTTTTTT
CASRGLSNTGELFF
>TRBV19|TRBJ2-1|TRBD2|.
TGTGCCAGTAGTTCCGGACTAGCGGGATTCTATGAGCAGTTCTTC
CASSSGLAGFYEQFF
>TRBV5-1|TRBJ2-2|.|.
TGCGCCAGCAGCTTGTCACAGTCCGGGGAGCTGTTTTTT
CASSLSQSGELFF
>TRBV6-1|TRBJ2-1|.|.
TGTGCCAGCAGTGTCGCGCGGGCCTACAATGAGCAGTTCTTC
CASSVARAYNEQFF
>TRBV5-1|TRBJ2-7|TRBD2|.
TGCGCCAGCTGCAAGGGACTAGAGTCCTACGAGCAGTACTTC
CASCKGLESYEQYF
>TRBV28|TRBJ2-3|.|.
TGTGCCAGCAGTTTCAACACGAGGACAGATACGCAGTATTTT
CASSFNTRTDTQYF
>TRBV5-1|TRBJ2-3|.|.
TGCGCCAGCAGCTTGACAGGGCCAGATACGCAGTATTTT
CASSLTGPDTQYF
>TRBV28|TRBJ2-7|TRBD2|.
TGTGCCAGCAGTTTCGCGCTAGCGGGCCTCTCCTACGAGCAGTACTTC
CASSFALAGLSYEQYF
>TRBV6-1|TRBJ1-2|.|.
TGTGCCAGCAATCCCGGGACTTGGGGCTACACCTTC
CASNPGTWGYTF
>TRBV4-1|TRBJ2-3|.|.
TGCGCCAGCAGCCAACTCACTAGCACAGATACGCAGTATTTT
CASSQLTSTDTQYF
>TRBV4-2|TRBJ1-1|.|.
TGTGCCAGCAGCCAGCAGGGGCTCATGAACACTGAAGCTTTCTTT
CASSQQGLMNTEAFF
>TRBV27|TRBJ1-4|TRBD1|.
TGTGCCAGCAGTCCCCGGGACAGGGGGCTTACTAATGAAAAACTGTTTTTT
CASSPRDRGLTNEKLFF
>TRBV19|TRBJ2-2|TRBD2|.
TGTGCCAGTAGTACCCTAACTAGCGGGAGAAGTACCGGGGAGCTGTTTTTT
CASSTLTSGRSTGELFF
>TRBV11-1|TRBJ1-2|.|.
TGTGCCAGCAGCTTAGGTCCTTATGGCTACACCTTC
CASSLGPYGYTF
>TRBV5-1|TRBJ1-1|TRBD1|.
TGCGCCAGCGCCCAGACAGGGCCGAACACTGAAGCTTTCTTT
CASAQTGPNTEAFF
>TRBV29-1|TRBJ1-6|.|.
TGCAGCGTGAAGGGGGATTCGGATTCACCCCTCCACTTT
CSVKGDSDSPLHF